These T cell receptor beta chains were read from a single sample in a study of CD8+ T cells in alopecia areata. The data were produced by immunoSEQ multiplex PCR, yet TCRdb's version contains in-frame clones alone and is incomplete. Of about 140,000 clones listed, more than 55% are singletons. Sequencing used CD8+ T cells sorted from blood. These TCRs come from a human donor in good health. Both conserved end residues are part of each CDR3. The D gene is left open where the match is weak. Rows give clone size only sometimes, using once, few, many, or a class for an expanded clone.

>TRBV9|-|TRBJ2-3|17|few
CASSVESGRSGTDTQYF
TGTGCCAGCAGCGTAGAAAGTGGGAGAAGCGGCACAGATACGCAGTATTTT
>TRBV2|TRBD2|TRBJ2-7|16|-
CASTLTLAGGSYEQYF
TGTGCCAGCACTTTAACCCTAGCGGGAGGTAGCTACGAGCAGTACTTC
>TRBV5-6|-|TRBJ2-1|17|-
CASSLVSWRQGYNEQFF
TGTGCCAGCAGCTTGGTATCCTGGAGGCAGGGCTACAATGAGCAGTTCTTC
>TRBV6-6|TRBD1|TRBJ1-2|15|medium-sized
CASSSTGWQNYGYTF
TGTGCCAGCAGTTCGACAGGGTGGCAGAACTATGGCTACACCTTC
>TRBV6-5|-|TRBJ2-1|14|few
CASSYKGSSNEQFF
TGTGCCAGCAGTTACAAAGGCTCCAGCAATGAGCAGTTCTTC
>TRBV7-2|-|TRBJ2-4|15|once
CASSSTDVAKNIQYF
TGTGCCAGCAGCTCAACCGACGTAGCCAAAAACATTCAGTACTTC
>TRBV11-2|TRBD1|TRBJ1-2|13|-
CASSPGGHLGYTF
TGTGCCAGCAGCCCAGGGGGCCATCTCGGCTACACCTTC
>TRBV6-1|-|TRBJ2-7|15|-
CASSEALGARYEQYF
TGTGCCAGCAGTGAAGCGTTGGGGGCGCGGTACGAGCAGTACTTC
>TRBV7-9|-|TRBJ1-2|13|few
CASSLVGYDGYTF
TGTGCCAGCAGCTTAGTCGGGTACGATGGCTACACCTTC
>TRBV28|TRBD2|TRBJ2-1|16|-
CASSSRLAGAMDEQFF
TGTGCCAGCAGTTCACGACTAGCGGGGGCGATGGATGAGCAGTTCTTC
>TRBV10-3|-|TRBJ2-3|13|few
CAISESSADTQYF
TGTGCCATCAGTGAGTCTTCCGCGGATACGCAGTATTTT
>TRBV4-1|-|TRBJ2-3|15|-
CASSQESVGADTQYF
TGCGCCAGCAGCCAGGAGAGCGTAGGGGCAGATACGCAGTATTTT
>TRBV29-1|-|TRBJ2-7|11|-
CSVVAGYEQYF
TGCAGCGTTGTCGCAGGGTACGAGCAGTACTTC
>TRBV27|-|TRBJ1-2|14|few
CASSLLGTNYGYTF
TGTGCCAGCAGTCTCCTCGGGACAAACTATGGCTACACCTTC
>TRBV2|TRBD2|TRBJ2-3|15|-
CASRGTSGSTDTQYF
TGTGCCAGCAGGGGGACTAGCGGCAGCACAGATACGCAGTATTTT
>TRBV5-6|-|TRBJ1-2|13|-
CASSLGAGEGYTF
TGTGCCAGCAGCTTGGGGGCAGGGGAAGGCTACACCTTC
>TRBV29-1|TRBD1|TRBJ1-2|15|-
CSVEDMGQRPYGYTF
TGCAGCGTTGAAGATATGGGACAGCGACCCTATGGCTACACCTTC
>TRBV27|-|TRBJ2-7|14|-
CASSLFQFSYEQYF
TGTGCCAGCAGTTTATTCCAATTCTCCTACGAGCAGTACTTC
>TRBV5-5|-|TRBJ2-1|14|many
CASSSDGSYNEQFF
TGTGCCAGCAGCTCAGATGGCTCCTACAATGAGCAGTTCTTC
>TRBV25-1|-|TRBJ1-5|14|-
CASSNTGSREPQHF
TGTGCCAGCAGTAATACAGGTTCGAGGGAGCCCCAGCATTTT
>TRBV29-1|-|TRBJ2-5|13|-
CSAPSVDRETQYF
TGCAGCGCCCCGTCGGTCGATCGAGAGACCCAGTACTTC
>TRBV19|-|TRBJ2-5|14|-
CASASRADGETQYF
TGTGCCAGTGCGAGCAGGGCGGACGGGGAGACCCAGTACTTC
>TRBV7-8|-|TRBJ1-4|12|few
CASSSSQDKLFF
TGTGCCAGCAGCTCTTCCCAAGACAAACTGTTTTTT
>TRBV15|-|TRBJ2-1|13|few
CATGLGRYNEQFF
TGTGCCACCGGACTTGGCCGGTACAATGAGCAGTTCTTC
>TRBV7-9|TRBD1|TRBJ2-1|13|-
CASSLRQGDEQFF
TGTGCCAGCAGCTTAAGACAGGGCGATGAGCAGTTCTTC
>TRBV28|-|TRBJ2-3|16|-
CASSLPDRDGTDTQYF
TGTGCCAGCAGTTTACCCGATAGGGATGGGACAGATACGCAGTATTTT
>TRBV9|TRBD2|TRBJ2-3|16|-
CASSVPLAGGSDTQYF
TGTGCCAGCAGCGTCCCCTTAGCGGGAGGGAGTGATACGCAGTATTTT
>TRBV5-6|-|TRBJ2-7|12|-
CASSSTPHEQYF
TGTGCCAGCAGCTCAACCCCCCACGAGCAGTACTTC
>TRBV4-1|-|TRBJ2-2|11|-
CASNAGGELFF
TGCGCCAGCAATGCGGGCGGGGAGCTGTTTTTT
>TRBV14|-|TRBJ2-3|13|few
CASSQEQTDTQYF
TGTGCCAGCAGCCAAGAACAAACAGATACGCAGTATTTT
>TRBV6-5|-|TRBJ2-1|13|few
CASWESSYNEQFF
TGTGCCAGCTGGGAAAGCTCCTACAATGAGCAGTTCTTC
>TRBV7-2|-|TRBJ1-1|14|-
CASSLRGDVTEAFF
TGTGCCAGCAGCTTAAGAGGGGATGTCACTGAAGCTTTCTTT
>TRBV7-9|-|TRBJ1-1|12|-
CASSLENTEAFF
TGTGCCAGCAGCTTAGAAAACACTGAAGCTTTCTTT
>TRBV29-1|TRBD1|TRBJ1-2|15|few
CSVDDPDRVSYGYTF
TGCAGCGTTGATGATCCCGACAGGGTTTCTTATGGCTACACCTTC
>TRBV2|TRBD2|TRBJ2-1|13|-
CASRREDDNEQFF
TGTGCCAGCAGGCGGGAGGATGACAATGAGCAGTTCTTC
>TRBV29-1|-|TRBJ1-4|13|-
CSGLGPSNEKLFF
TGCAGCGGCCTGGGACCGAGTAATGAAAAACTGTTTTTT
>TRBV19|-|TRBJ1-2|16|-
CASTPGRGLSNYGYTF
TGTGCCAGTACCCCCGGCAGGGGACTCTCTAACTATGGCTACACCTTC
>TRBV11-2|TRBD1|TRBJ1-1|14|-
CASRYSGGVTEAFF
TGTGCCAGCAGGTATTCAGGGGGCGTCACTGAAGCTTTCTTT
>TRBV23-1|-|TRBJ2-6|17|few
CASSQLNVLCGANVLTF
TGCGCCAGCAGTCAACTTAATGTGCTTTGTGGGGCCAACGTCCTGACTTTC
>TRBV4-1|TRBD2|TRBJ2-7|15|-
CASSAGLAGAYEQYF
TGCGCCAGCAGCGCGGGACTAGCGGGGGCCTACGAGCAGTACTTC
>TRBV6-5|-|TRBJ2-1|14|-
CASNAVGLHNEQFF
TGTGCCAGCAACGCCGTGGGCCTCCACAATGAGCAGTTCTTC
>TRBV5-1|-|TRBJ2-7|14|-
CASSFIGPTYEQYF
TGCGCCAGCAGCTTCATCGGGCCAACCTACGAGCAGTACTTC
>TRBV2|-|TRBJ2-1|13|-
CASGDKSYNEQFF
TGTGCCAGCGGTGACAAATCCTACAATGAGCAGTTCTTC
>TRBV29-1|TRBD1|TRBJ2-7|15|-
CSVEDRWTGAYEQYF
TGCAGCGTTGAAGATCGATGGACAGGGGCCTACGAGCAGTACTTC
>TRBV23-1|-|TRBJ2-3|17|-
CASSQPPGLRSTDTQYF
TGCGCCAGCAGTCAACCGCCTGGACTCCGTAGCACAGATACGCAGTATTTT
>TRBV13|-|TRBJ2-7|16|-
CASSFEGGQGPLEQYF
TGTGCCAGCAGCTTCGAGGGTGGGCAGGGTCCCCTCGAGCAGTACTTC
>TRBV7-9|-|TRBJ2-5|15|-
CASSLVQGYQETQYF
TGTGCCAGCAGCTTAGTTCAGGGGTACCAAGAGACCCAGTACTTC
>TRBV7-3|-|TRBJ2-7|17|few
CASSLPLWGTILYEQYF
TGTGCCAGCAGCTTACCTTTGTGGGGGACCATTCTGTACGAGCAGTACTTC
>TRBV29-1|-|TRBJ2-1|13|few
CSVTGGINNEQFF
TGCAGCGTTACTGGCGGGATAAACAATGAGCAGTTCTTC
>TRBV5-1|TRBD1|TRBJ2-1|19|-
CASSWVRDRTISPYNEQFF
TGCGCCAGCAGCTGGGTCCGGGACAGGACTATTTCCCCTTACAATGAGCAGTTCTTC
>TRBV15|TRBD2|TRBJ2-1|16|-
CATSRDGGTGGNEQFF
TGTGCCACCAGCAGAGATGGGGGTACCGGGGGGAATGAGCAGTTCTTC
>TRBV5-1|-|TRBJ1-2|14|-
CASSLGGTGRGYTF
TGCGCCAGCAGCCTTGGCGGGACGGGACGGGGCTACACCTTC